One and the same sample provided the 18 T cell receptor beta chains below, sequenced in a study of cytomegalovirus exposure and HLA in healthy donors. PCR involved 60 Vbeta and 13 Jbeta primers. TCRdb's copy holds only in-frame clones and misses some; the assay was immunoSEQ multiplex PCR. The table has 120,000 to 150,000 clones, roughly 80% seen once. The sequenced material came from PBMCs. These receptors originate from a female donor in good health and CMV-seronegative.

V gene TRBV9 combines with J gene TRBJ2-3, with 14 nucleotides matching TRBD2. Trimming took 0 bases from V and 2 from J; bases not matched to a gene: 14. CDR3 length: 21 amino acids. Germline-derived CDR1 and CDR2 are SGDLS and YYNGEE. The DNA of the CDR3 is TGTGCCAGCAGCGTAGTAGGACTAGCGGGAGGACTCCAACCAGACACAGATACGCAGTATTTT. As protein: CASSVVGLAGGLQPDTDTQYF.

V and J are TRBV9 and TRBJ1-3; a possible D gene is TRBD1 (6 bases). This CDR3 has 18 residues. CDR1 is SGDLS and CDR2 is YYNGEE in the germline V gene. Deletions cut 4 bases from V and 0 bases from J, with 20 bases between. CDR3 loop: CASSPWGGGHYSGNTIYF. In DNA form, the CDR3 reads TGTGCCAGCAGCCCCTGGGGGGGCGGCCACTACTCTGGAAACACCATATATTTT.

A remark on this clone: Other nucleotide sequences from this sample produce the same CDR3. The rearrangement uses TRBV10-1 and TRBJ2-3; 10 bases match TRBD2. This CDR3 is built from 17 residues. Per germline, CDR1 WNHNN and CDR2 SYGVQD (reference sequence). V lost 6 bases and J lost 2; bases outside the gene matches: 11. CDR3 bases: TGCGCCAGCAGCCTAGCGGGAGAACCTCAAGACACAGATACGCAGTATTTT. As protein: CASSLAGEPQDTDTQYF.

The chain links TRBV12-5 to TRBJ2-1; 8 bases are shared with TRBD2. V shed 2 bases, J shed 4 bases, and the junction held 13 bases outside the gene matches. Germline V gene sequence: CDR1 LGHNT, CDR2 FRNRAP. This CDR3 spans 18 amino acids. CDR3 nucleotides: TGTGCTAGTGGTTTGCCAGTACCGAGCGGGGGCTTTTACAATGAGCAGTTCTTC. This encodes CASGLPVPSGGFYNEQFF.

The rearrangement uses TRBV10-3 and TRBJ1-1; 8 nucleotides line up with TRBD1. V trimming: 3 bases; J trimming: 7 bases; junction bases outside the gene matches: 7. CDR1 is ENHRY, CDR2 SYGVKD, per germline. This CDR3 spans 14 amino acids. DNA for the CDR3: TGTGCCATCAGTGACTGGGACAGGTCAGGTGAAGCTTTCTTT. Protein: CAISDWDRSGEAFF.

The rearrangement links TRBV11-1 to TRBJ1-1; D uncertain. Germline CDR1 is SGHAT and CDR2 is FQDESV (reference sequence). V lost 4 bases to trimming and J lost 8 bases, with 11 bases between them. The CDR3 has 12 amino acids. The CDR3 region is CASSSGLGEAFF. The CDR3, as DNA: TGTGCCAGCAGCTCAGGACTAGGAGAAGCTTTCTTT.

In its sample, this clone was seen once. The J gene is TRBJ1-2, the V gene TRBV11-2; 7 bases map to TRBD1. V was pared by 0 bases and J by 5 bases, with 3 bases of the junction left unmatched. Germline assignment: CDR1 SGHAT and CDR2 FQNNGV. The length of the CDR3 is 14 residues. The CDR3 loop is CASSLETGNYGYTF. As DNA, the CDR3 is TGTGCCAGCAGCTTAGAGACAGGGAATTATGGCTACACCTTC.

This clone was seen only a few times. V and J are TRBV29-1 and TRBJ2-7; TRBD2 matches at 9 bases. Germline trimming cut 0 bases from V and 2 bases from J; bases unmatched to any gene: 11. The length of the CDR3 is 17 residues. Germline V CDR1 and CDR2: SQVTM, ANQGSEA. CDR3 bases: TGCAGCGTTGAAGATCAGTCATGGCTAGCGGGAACCTACGAGCAGTACTTC. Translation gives CSVEDQSWLAGTYEQYF.

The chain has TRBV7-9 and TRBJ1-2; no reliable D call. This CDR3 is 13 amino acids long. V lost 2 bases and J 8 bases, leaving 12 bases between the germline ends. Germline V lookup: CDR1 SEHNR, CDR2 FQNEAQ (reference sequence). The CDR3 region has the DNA TGTGCCAGCAGCTTATTACGGGTCGAGGGCTACACCTTC. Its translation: CASSLLRVEGYTF.

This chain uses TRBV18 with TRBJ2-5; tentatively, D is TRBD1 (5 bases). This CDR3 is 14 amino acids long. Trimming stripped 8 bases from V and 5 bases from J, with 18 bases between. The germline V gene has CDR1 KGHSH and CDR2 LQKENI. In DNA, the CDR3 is TGTGCCAGCGACCGCCAGGGTGGGTCGGAGACCCAGTACTTC. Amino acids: CASDRQGGSETQYF.

CDR3 bases: TGTGCCAGTAGTAGACCAAGACAGGGCAATTTTAACTATGGCTACACCTTC. This codes for CASSRPRQGNFNYGYTF. The rearrangement joins TRBV19 to TRBJ1-2, with 7 nucleotides matching TRBD1. Per the germline V gene, CDR1 is LNHDA and CDR2 is SQIVND (reference sequence). Trimming at V came to 4 bases and at J to 1 base, leaving 12 bases not matched to a gene. This CDR3 comprises 17 residues.

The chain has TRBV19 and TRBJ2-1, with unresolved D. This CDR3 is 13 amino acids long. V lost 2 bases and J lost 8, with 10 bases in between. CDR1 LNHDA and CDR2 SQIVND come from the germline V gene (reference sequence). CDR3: CASSISPIYEQFF. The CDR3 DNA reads TGTGCCAGTAGTATATCCCCCATTTATGAGCAGTTCTTC.

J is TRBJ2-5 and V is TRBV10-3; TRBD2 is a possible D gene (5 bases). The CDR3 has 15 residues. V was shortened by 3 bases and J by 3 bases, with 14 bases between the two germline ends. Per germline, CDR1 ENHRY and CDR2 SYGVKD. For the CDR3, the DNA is TGTGCCATCAGTGAATACCGGGGAAAGGAAGAGACCCAGTACTTC. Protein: CAISEYRGKEETQYF.

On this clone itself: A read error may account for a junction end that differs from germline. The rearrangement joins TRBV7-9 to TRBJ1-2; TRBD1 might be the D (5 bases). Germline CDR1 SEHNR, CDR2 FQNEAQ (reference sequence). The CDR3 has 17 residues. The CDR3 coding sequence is TGTTCCAGCACCCCCCCAGCAGGGATGGAAGATAACTATGGCTACACCTTC. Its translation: CSSTPPAGMEDNYGYTF.

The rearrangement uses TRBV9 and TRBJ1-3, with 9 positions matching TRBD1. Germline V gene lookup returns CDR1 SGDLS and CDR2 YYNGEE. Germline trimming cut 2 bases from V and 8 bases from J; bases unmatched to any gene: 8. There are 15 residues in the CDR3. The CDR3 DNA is TGTGCCAGCAGCGTCGAACCGGGACAGGGCTACACCATATATTTT. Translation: CASSVEPGQGYTIYF. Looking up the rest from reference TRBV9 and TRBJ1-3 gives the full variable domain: DSGVTQTPKHLITATGQRVTLRCSPRSGDLSVYWYQQSLDQGLQFLIQYYNGEERAKGNILERFSAQQFPDLHSELNLSSLELGDSALYFCASSVEPGQGYTIYFGEGSWLTVV.

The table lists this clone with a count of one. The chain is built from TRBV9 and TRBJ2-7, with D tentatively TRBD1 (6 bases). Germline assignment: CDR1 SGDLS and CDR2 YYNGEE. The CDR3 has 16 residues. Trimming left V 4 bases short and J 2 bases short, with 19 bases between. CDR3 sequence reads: CASSPYPDSVPYEQYF. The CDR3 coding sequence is TGTGCCAGCAGCCCCTATCCGGACAGCGTTCCCTACGAGCAGTACTTC. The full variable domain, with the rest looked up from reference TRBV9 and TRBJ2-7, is DSGVTQTPKHLITATGQRVTLRCSPRSGDLSVYWYQQSLDQGLQFLIQYYNGEERAKGNILERFSAQQFPDLHSELNLSSLELGDSALYFCASSPYPDSVPYEQYFGPGTRLTVT.

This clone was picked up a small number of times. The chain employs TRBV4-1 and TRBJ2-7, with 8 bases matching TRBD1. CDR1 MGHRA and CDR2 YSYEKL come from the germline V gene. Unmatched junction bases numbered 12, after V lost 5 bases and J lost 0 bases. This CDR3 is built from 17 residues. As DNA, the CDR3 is TGCGCCAGCAGCTTCGATCAGGGGGCGGTTTTCTCCTACGAGCAGTACTTC. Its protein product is CASSFDQGAVFSYEQYF.

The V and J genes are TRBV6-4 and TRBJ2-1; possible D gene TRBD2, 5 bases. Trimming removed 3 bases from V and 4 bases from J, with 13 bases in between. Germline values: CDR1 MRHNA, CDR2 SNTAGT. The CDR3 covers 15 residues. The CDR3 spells CASSELSGTYNEQFF. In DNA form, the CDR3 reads TGTGCCAGCAGTGAACTGTCGGGAACATACAATGAGCAGTTCTTC.